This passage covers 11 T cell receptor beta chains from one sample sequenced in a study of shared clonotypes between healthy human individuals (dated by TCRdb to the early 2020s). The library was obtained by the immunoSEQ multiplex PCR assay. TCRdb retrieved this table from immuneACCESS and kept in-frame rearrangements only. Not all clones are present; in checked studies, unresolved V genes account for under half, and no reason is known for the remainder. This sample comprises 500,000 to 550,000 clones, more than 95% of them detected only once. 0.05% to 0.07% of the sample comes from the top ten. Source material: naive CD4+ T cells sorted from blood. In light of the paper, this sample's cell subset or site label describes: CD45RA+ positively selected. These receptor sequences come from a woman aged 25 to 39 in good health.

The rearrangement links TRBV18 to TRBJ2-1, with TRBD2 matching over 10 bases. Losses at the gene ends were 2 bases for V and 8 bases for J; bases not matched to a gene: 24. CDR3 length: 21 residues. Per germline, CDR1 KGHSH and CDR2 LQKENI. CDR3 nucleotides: TGTGCCAGCTCACCAGTGCGGGGGACCTTCCTGGCTAGCGGGAGCTTCGATGAGCAGTTCTTC. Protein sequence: CASSPVRGTFLASGSFDEQFF.

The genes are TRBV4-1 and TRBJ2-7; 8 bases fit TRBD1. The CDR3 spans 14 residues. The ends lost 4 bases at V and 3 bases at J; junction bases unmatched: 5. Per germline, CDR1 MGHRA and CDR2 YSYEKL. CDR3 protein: CASSPTGVIYEQYF. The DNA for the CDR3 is TGCGCCAGCAGCCCGACAGGGGTGATCTACGAGCAGTACTTC.

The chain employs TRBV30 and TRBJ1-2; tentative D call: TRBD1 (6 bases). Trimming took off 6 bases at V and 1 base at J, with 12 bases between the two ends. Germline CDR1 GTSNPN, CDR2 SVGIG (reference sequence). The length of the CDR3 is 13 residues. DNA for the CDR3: TGTGCCTGTTGGGACATCCGTAACTATGGCTACACCTTC. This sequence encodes CACWDIRNYGYTF.

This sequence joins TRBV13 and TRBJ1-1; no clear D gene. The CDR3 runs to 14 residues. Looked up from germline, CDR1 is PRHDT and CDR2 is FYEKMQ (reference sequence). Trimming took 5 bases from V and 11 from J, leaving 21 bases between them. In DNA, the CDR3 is TGTGCCAGCAGCCACGGAGCCGGGTTCATGGCCGCTTTCTTT. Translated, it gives CASSHGAGFMAAFF.

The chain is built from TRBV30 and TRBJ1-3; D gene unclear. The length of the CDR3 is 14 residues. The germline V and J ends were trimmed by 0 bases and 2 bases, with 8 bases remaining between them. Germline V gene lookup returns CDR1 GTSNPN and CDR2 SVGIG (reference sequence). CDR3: CAWSVRGTGNTIYF. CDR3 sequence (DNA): TGTGCCTGGAGTGTACGAGGAACTGGAAACACCATATATTTT. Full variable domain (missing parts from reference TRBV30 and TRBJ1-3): SQTIHQWPATLVQPVGSPLSLECTVEGTSNPNLYWYRQAAGRGLQLLFYSVGIGQISSEVPQNLSASRPQDRQFILSSKKLLLSDSGFYLCAWSVRGTGNTIYFGEGSWLTVV.

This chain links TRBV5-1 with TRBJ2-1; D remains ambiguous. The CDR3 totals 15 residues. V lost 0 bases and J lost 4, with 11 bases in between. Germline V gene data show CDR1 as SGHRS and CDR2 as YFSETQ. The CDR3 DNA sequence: TGCGCCAGCAGCTTGGCTTCGGAAACGTACAATGAGCAGTTCTTC. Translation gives CASSLASETYNEQFF.

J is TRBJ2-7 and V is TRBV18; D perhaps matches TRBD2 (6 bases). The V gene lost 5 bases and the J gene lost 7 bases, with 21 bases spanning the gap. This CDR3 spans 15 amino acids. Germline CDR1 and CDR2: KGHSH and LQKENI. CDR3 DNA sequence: TGTGCCAGCTCAGATTTAGAATTTCGTGCGGGGGAGCAGTACTTC. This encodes CASSDLEFRAGEQYF.

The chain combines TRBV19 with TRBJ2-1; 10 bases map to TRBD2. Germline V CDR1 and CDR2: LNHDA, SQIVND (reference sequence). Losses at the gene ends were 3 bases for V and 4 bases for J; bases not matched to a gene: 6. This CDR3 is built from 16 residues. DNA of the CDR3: TGTGCCAGTAGTATCAGAGGACTAGCGGAATACAATGAGCAGTTCTTC. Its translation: CASSIRGLAEYNEQFF. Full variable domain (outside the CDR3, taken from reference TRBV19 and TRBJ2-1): DGGITQSPKYLFRKEGQNVTLSCEQNLNHDAMYWYRQDPGQGLRLIYYSQIVNDFQKGDIAEGYSVSREKKESFPLTVTSAQKNPTAFYLCASSIRGLAEYNEQFFGPGTRLTVL.

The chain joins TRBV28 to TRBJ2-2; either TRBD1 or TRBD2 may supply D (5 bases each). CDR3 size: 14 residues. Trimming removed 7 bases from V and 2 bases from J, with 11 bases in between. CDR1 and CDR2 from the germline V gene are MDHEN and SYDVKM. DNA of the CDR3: TGTGCCAGCACCGGGACGGGTAACACCGGGGAGCTGTTTTTT. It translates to CASTGTGNTGELFF.

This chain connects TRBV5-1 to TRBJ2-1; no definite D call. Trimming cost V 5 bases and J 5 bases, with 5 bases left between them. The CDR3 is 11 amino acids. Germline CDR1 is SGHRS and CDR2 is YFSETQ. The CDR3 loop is CASSGDNEQFF. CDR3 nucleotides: TGCGCCAGCAGTGGGGACAATGAGCAGTTCTTC.

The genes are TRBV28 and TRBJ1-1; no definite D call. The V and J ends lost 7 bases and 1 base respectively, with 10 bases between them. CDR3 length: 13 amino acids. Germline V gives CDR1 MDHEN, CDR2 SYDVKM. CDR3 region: CASISWGNTEAFF. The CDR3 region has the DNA TGTGCCAGCATCTCGTGGGGGAACACTGAAGCTTTCTTT.